This TCR beta chain was found in a study of blood T cell repertoires in COVID-19. This clone was recorded once. The CDR3 is 13 amino acids. V lost 3 bases and J lost 5; bases outside the gene matches: 3. This table comes from immunoSEQ multiplex PCR, and its TCRdb copy is limited to in-frame clones, with some not included. The table shows approximately 300,000 clones, with 89% occurring only once. Input material: peripheral blood. This TCR was sampled from a man between 18 and 29 years old who had recovered from COVID-19. V gene TRBV12-3 or TRBV12-4 combines with J gene TRBJ1-2; 7 positions match TRBD1. The CDR3 sequence: CASSLGTVYGYTF. In DNA form, the CDR3 reads TGTGCCAGCAGTTTGGGGACAGTTTATGGCTACACCTTC.